What follows are 28 T cell receptor beta chains derived from one specimen sequenced in a study of blood T cell repertoires in COVID-19. Generated by immunoSEQ multiplex PCR, the TCRdb table keeps only in-frame clones and is missing some. The table includes about 350,000 clones, approximately 89% detected once. The specimen sequenced was peripheral blood. These receptors came from a woman aged 60-70 years with COVID-19, enrolled during active disease.

This clone was observed a single time. This chain connects TRBV27 to TRBJ2-1, with TRBD2 matching 10 bases. V trimming: 4 bases; J trimming: 4 bases; junction bases outside the gene matches: 7. Germline lookup yields CDR1 MNHEY and CDR2 SMNVEV (reference sequence). The CDR3 has 16 amino acids. The chain's CDR3 is CASSSPGSGGYNEQFF. The CDR3 DNA sequence: TGTGCCAGCAGTTCCCCCGGTAGCGGGGGGTACAATGAGCAGTTCTTC.

This chain uses TRBV5-6 with TRBJ1-1; D is uncertain. CDR1 is SGHDT and CDR2 is YYEEEE in the germline V gene. This CDR3 spans 14 amino acids. Trimming stripped 2 bases from V and 1 base from J, with 9 bases between. The CDR3 spells CASSLRRENTEAFF. Here the CDR3 DNA reads TGTGCCAGCAGCTTACGACGGGAGAACACTGAAGCTTTCTTT.

The chain uses TRBV6-5 and TRBJ2-7; tentative D call: TRBD1 (6 bases). This CDR3 comprises 14 residues. V lost 10 bases, J lost 2 bases, and 18 bases lay in between. The germline CDR1 and CDR2 sequences are MNHEY and SVGAGI. The CDR3 DNA sequence: TGTGCCATCCGACCGGGACACGGTACCTACGAGCAGTACTTC. Protein: CAIRPGHGTYEQYF.

The gene calls are TRBV7-2 and TRBJ1-6; D unresolved. Trimming cost V 6 bases and J 11 bases, with 8 bases left between them. This CDR3 is 11 amino acids long. Germline V gene data show CDR1 as SGHTA and CDR2 as FQGNSA. The CDR3 DNA follows: TGTGCCAGCAGGCGCTATACACCCCTCCACTTT. Its translation: CASRRYTPLHF.

This clone has only one observation. The chain links TRBV30 to TRBJ1-6, with 7 bases identical to TRBD1. With 3 bases clipped from V and 2 bases from J, the junction kept 7 bases outside the gene matches. The CDR3 runs 16 residues. The germline V gene encodes CDR1 GTSNPN and CDR2 SVGIG (reference sequence). This CDR3 is CAWRPTGAPYNSPLHF. The DNA of the CDR3 is TGTGCCTGGAGACCTACAGGGGCCCCCTATAATTCACCCCTCCACTTT. The variable domain in full, completed from reference TRBV30 and TRBJ1-6, reads SQTIHQWPATLVQPVGSPLSLECTVEGTSNPNLYWYRQAAGRGLQLLFYSVGIGQISSEVPQNLSASRPQDRQFILSSKKLLLSDSGFYLCAWRPTGAPYNSPLHFGNGTRLTVT.

This chain links TRBV19 with TRBJ1-5, with 8 bases identical to TRBD1. V was pared by 6 bases and J by 6 bases, with 4 bases of the junction left unmatched. Germline CDR1 is LNHDA and CDR2 is SQIVND (reference sequence). The CDR3 is 13 amino acids. In DNA, the CDR3 is TGTGCCAGTAGCGGACAGGGAGGTCAGCCCCAGCATTTT. Translated: CASSGQGGQPQHF.

The chain carries TRBV24-1 and TRBJ2-3; the match to TRBD2 covers 9 bases. V gave up 9 bases and J gave up 6 bases; unmatched junction bases: 15. Germline lookup yields CDR1 KGHDR and CDR2 SFDVKD. The length of the CDR3 is 16 residues. The CDR3: CATSSKRSSGVDTQYF. The CDR3 DNA follows: TGTGCCACCTCCTCTAAGAGGTCTAGCGGGGTGGATACGCAGTATTTT.

This clone was found once. The chain links TRBV3-1 (or the pseudogene TRBV3-2) to TRBJ1-4; D gene ambiguous. The CDR3 runs 15 residues. Trimming cost V 2 bases and J 0 bases, with 7 bases left between them. Looked up from germline, CDR1 is LGHDT and CDR2 is YNNKEL (reference sequence). The CDR3 loop is CASSQQSATNEKLFF. CDR3 sequence (DNA): TGTGCCAGCAGCCAACAGTCTGCAACTAATGAAAAACTGTTTTTT.

J is TRBJ1-1 and V is TRBV20-1, with TRBD1 matching over 7 bases. This CDR3 region has 17 residues. The germline gives CDR1 DFQATT, CDR2 SNEGSKA (reference sequence). The junction had 13 bases not matched to a gene; V was cut back by 3 bases and J by 0 bases. As DNA, the CDR3 is TGCAGTGCTAGTCAGGGGGTAACTGGGCAGCTGAACACTGAAGCTTTCTTT. Translated: CSASQGVTGQLNTEAFF.

This clone is a singleton in its sample. The chain couples TRBV5-1 to TRBJ2-5; 13 bases align to TRBD2. From germline, CDR1 is SGHRS and CDR2 YFSETQ. This CDR3 is 15 amino acids long. V lost 4 bases and J lost 1; bases outside the gene matches: 1. The CDR3, as DNA: TGCGCCAGCAGCACTAGCGGGGGGGGCCAAGAGACCCAGTACTTC. Amino acids: CASSTSGGGQETQYF.

The chain has TRBV2 and TRBJ1-1; perhaps TRBD1 as D (6 bases). Trimming cost V 0 bases and J 9 bases, with 11 bases left between them. The CDR3 totals 13 residues. Germline values: CDR1 SNHLY, CDR2 FYNNEI. In DNA form, the CDR3 reads TGTGCCAGCAGTGAAGCTGGACAGAGGAAAGCTTTCTTT. Translated: CASSEAGQRKAFF.

The chain has TRBV5-1 and TRBJ2-7; D perhaps matches TRBD1 (6 bases). CDR3 length: 14 amino acids. V was shortened by 4 bases and J by 1 base, with 12 bases between the two germline ends. Germline CDR1 and CDR2: SGHRS and YFSETQ. CDR3 bases: TGCGCCAGCAGCATCGACAGGCAGTCCTACGAGCAGTACTTC. The encoded protein is CASSIDRQSYEQYF.

J is TRBJ1-1 and V is TRBV27, with D uncertain. There are 14 residues in the CDR3. V lost 2 bases to trimming and J lost 2 bases, with 9 bases between them. In germline, CDR1 is MNHEY, CDR2 SMNVEV (reference sequence). The DNA of the CDR3 is TGTGCCAGCAGTTTACCACAGCCAAACACTGAAGCTTTCTTT. Translating gives CASSLPQPNTEAFF.

This clone turned up a few times. The rearrangement uses TRBV5-1 and TRBJ2-2; 8 bases are shared with TRBD2. The length of the CDR3 is 16 residues. The ends lost 0 bases at V and 7 bases at J; junction bases unmatched: 8. From germline, CDR1 is SGHRS and CDR2 YFSETQ. This CDR3 reads CASSLVPAGDFGELFF. Here the CDR3 DNA reads TGCGCCAGCAGCTTGGTTCCAGCGGGGGATTTCGGGGAGCTGTTTTTT.

The V gene is TRBV2, the J gene TRBJ2-1; a weak D match, TRBD1 (6 bases). V was shortened by 9 bases and J by 4 bases, with 13 bases between the two germline ends. CDR3 length: 13 amino acids. Germline V gene data show CDR1 as SNHLY and CDR2 as FYNNEI. CDR3 DNA sequence: TGTGCCAGTGCATGGACAGAGTACAATGAGCAGTTCTTC. Translation: CASAWTEYNEQFF.

The genes are TRBV15 and TRBJ1-2; D not certain. The CDR3 loop spans 16 amino acids. The ends were cut back, 0 bases at V and 6 bases at J, with 17 bases in the middle. Germline CDR1 LNHNV, CDR2 YYDKDF (reference sequence). CDR3 protein: CATSRDLAALGDGYTF. CDR3 bases: TGTGCCACCAGCAGAGATTTGGCAGCTTTGGGCGATGGCTACACCTTC.

The chain employs TRBV6-5 and TRBJ1-2, with 7 nucleotides matching TRBD1. CDR1 and CDR2 from the germline V gene are MNHEY and SVGAGI. The length of the CDR3 is 15 residues. V lost 5 bases and J lost 8; bases outside the gene matches: 14. CDR3 loop: CASSPTGKLSKGYTF. The CDR3 coding sequence is TGTGCCAGCAGTCCGACAGGGAAACTTTCCAAAGGCTACACCTTC.

This chain connects TRBV9 to TRBJ1-3; 7 bases match TRBD1. The germline gives CDR1 SGDLS, CDR2 YYNGEE. The junction had 13 bases not matched to a gene; V was cut back by 3 bases and J by 4 bases. The CDR3 is 17 amino acids. CDR3: CASSDSIGTVGGNTIYF. Here the CDR3 DNA reads TGTGCCAGCAGCGATTCTATCGGGACAGTCGGCGGAAACACCATATATTTT.

The gene calls are TRBV9 and TRBJ1-1; 8 nucleotides agree with TRBD1. The CDR3 sequence is 16 residues long. Germline CDR1 SGDLS, CDR2 YYNGEE. The V and J ends lost 4 bases and 5 bases, in that order; junction bases with no gene match: 13. The chain's CDR3 is CASSPGTGLLRTEAFF. Here the CDR3 DNA reads TGTGCCAGCAGCCCCGGGACAGGTCTCCTAAGGACTGAAGCTTTCTTT.

This sequence joins TRBV10-2 and TRBJ2-5; 10 nucleotides line up with TRBD2. This CDR3 has 15 amino acids. V lost 4 bases, J lost 5 bases, and 7 bases stayed unmatched. Germline CDR1 WSHSY, CDR2 SAAADI. This chain's CDR3 is CASSGVAGGAETQYF. CDR3 in DNA: TGCGCCAGCAGTGGGGTAGCGGGGGGAGCGGAGACCCAGTACTTC.

The gene calls are TRBV9 and TRBJ1-5; 11 bases match TRBD1. CDR3 length: 17 amino acids. The trim removed 3 bases at V and 2 bases at J, leaving 7 bases unmatched. From germline, CDR1 is SGDLS and CDR2 YYNGEE. This CDR3 reads CASSDGTGGDGNQPQHF. DNA for the CDR3: TGTGCCAGCAGCGACGGGACAGGGGGTGATGGCAATCAGCCCCAGCATTTT. Full variable domain (outside the CDR3, taken from reference TRBV9 and TRBJ1-5): DSGVTQTPKHLITATGQRVTLRCSPRSGDLSVYWYQQSLDQGLQFLIQYYNGEERAKGNILERFSAQQFPDLHSELNLSSLELGDSALYFCASSDGTGGDGNQPQHFGDGTRLSIL.

V gene TRBV19 combines with J gene TRBJ1-4; D is possibly TRBD1 (5 bases). The CDR3 runs 15 residues. Trimming pared 5 bases from V and 2 bases from J, leaving 12 bases between. Germline V CDR1 and CDR2: LNHDA, SQIVND (reference sequence). The CDR3 reads CASSGAGMTNEKLFF. The CDR3 DNA sequence: TGTGCCAGTAGTGGGGCGGGGATGACTAATGAAAAACTGTTTTTT.

Details on this clone: Other DNA sequences in this sample translate to the same CDR3. CDR3 residues: CASSPGGGYTF. The CDR3 nucleotides read TGTGCCAGCAGCCCCGGCGGTGGCTACACCTTC. The chain links TRBV28 to TRBJ1-2; D is unresolved. Per germline, CDR1 MDHEN and CDR2 SYDVKM. Trimming took 6 bases from V and 7 from J, leaving 9 bases between them. CDR3 size: 11 residues.

This chain uses TRBV10-1 with TRBJ1-1, with 7 bases matching TRBD1. V lost 9 bases to trimming and J lost 8 bases; unmatched junction nucleotides: 15. Germline V gives CDR1 WNHNN, CDR2 SYGVQD (reference sequence). This CDR3 region has 14 residues. The CDR3 nucleotides read TGCGCCAGGCCACGCCCAAGAGGGACAGTAGAAGCTTTCTTT. Translated: CARPRPRGTVEAFF.

The chain has TRBV12-5 and TRBJ2-3; 9 positions agree with TRBD1. With V trimmed by 5 bases and J by 0 bases, 3 bases remained unmatched. This CDR3 spans 15 amino acids. Germline V gene sequence: CDR1 LGHNT, CDR2 FRNRAP. The CDR3 protein is CASGPGQGSTDTQYF. The CDR3, as DNA: TGTGCTAGTGGTCCGGGACAGGGAAGCACAGATACGCAGTATTTT.

This rearrangement joins TRBV3-1 (or the pseudogene TRBV3-2) to TRBJ1-6, with a weak D call TRBD1 (6 bases). The CDR3 extends over 18 amino acids. The germline V gene encodes CDR1 LGHDT and CDR2 YNNKEL (reference sequence). Trimming pared 2 bases from V and 7 bases from J, leaving 21 bases between. This CDR3 reads CASSQHPRQGQNNSPLHF. The CDR3, as DNA: TGTGCCAGCAGCCAACATCCCCGGCAGGGGCAAAACAATTCACCCCTCCACTTT.

CDR3 sequence: CASSSGTGGLNYGYTF. DNA of the CDR3: TGTGCCAGCTCATCCGGGACAGGCGGCCTTAACTATGGCTACACCTTC. This chain links TRBV18 with TRBJ1-2; TRBD1 matches 8 bases. The CDR3 extends over 16 amino acids. J was trimmed by 1 base and V by 5 bases; bases with no gene match: 9. Germline-derived CDR1 and CDR2 are KGHSH and LQKENI.

The chain couples TRBV7-9 to TRBJ1-2, with D hard to call. In germline, CDR1 is SEHNR, CDR2 FQNEAQ (reference sequence). V was trimmed by 5 bases and J by 3 bases, leaving 16 bases between them. The CDR3 consists of 15 residues. The CDR3 loop reads CASSPSGGGDYGYTF. CDR3 DNA sequence: TGTGCCAGCAGCCCGTCCGGCGGTGGTGACTATGGCTACACCTTC. Supplemented by reference TRBV7-9 and TRBJ1-2, the full variable domain reads DTGVSQNPRHKITKRGQNVTFRCDPISEHNRLYWYRQTLGQGPEFLTYFQNEAQLEKSRLLSDRFSAERPKGSFSTLEIQRTEQGDSAMYLCASSPSGGGDYGYTFGSGTRLTVV.